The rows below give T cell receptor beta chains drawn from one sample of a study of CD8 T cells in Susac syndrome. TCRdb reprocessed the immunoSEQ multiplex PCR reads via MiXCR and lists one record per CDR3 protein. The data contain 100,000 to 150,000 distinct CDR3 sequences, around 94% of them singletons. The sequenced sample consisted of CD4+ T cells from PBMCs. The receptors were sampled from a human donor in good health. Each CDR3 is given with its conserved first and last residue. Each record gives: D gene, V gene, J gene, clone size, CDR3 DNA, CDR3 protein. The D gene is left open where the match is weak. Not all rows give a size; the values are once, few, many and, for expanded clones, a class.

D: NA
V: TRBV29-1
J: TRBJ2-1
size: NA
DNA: TGCAACGTTGAGTGGCCCGCGCACAATGAGCAGTTCTTC
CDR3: CNVEWPAHNEQFF

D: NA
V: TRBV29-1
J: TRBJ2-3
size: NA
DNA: TGCAGCGTTGATGTAGATACGCAGTATTTT
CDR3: CSVDVDTQYF

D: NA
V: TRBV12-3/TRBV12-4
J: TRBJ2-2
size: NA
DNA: TGTGCCAGCAGGCCCCGTCTCGGGGAGCTGTTTTTT
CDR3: CASRPRLGELFF

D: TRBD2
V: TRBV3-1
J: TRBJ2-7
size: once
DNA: TGTGCCAGCCGAGGACTAGCGGGAGACCACGAGCAGTACTTC
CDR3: CASRGLAGDHEQYF

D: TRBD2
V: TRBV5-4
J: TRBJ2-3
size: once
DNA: TGTGCCAGCAGCTGGGTAGCGGGAGAGGATACGCAGTATTTT
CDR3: CASSWVAGEDTQYF

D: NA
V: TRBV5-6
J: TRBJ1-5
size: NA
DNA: TGTGCCAGCAGCTTGCCAGGGGCAGGGGAGCCCCAGCATTTT
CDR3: CASSLPGAGEPQHF

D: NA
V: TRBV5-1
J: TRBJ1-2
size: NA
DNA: TGCGCCAGCAGCTTGGCCGTGGGAGGTCCCTATGGCTACACCTTC
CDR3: CASSLAVGGPYGYTF

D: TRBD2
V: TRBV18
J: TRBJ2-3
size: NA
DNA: TGTGCCAGCTCGTCCGCTAGCGGAAGCACAGATACGCAGTATTTT
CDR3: CASSSASGSTDTQYF

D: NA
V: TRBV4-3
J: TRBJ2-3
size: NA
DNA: TGCGCCAGCAGCCAAGATGCGACTAGCACAGATACGCAGTATTTT
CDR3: CASSQDATSTDTQYF

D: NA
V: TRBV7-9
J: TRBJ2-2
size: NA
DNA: TGTGCCAGCAGCTTATTCACCGGGGAGCTGTTTTTT
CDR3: CASSLFTGELFF

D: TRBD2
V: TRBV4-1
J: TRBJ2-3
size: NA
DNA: TGCGCCAGCAGCCATCAGACGGGAGGAGGCACAGATACGCAGTATTTT
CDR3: CASSHQTGGGTDTQYF

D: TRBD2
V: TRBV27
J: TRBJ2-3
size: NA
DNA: TGTGCCAGCAAAACGACTAGCGGGAGCTATACGCAGTATTTT
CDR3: CASKTTSGSYTQYF

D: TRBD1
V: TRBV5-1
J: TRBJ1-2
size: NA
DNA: TGCGCCAGCAGCACACAGGGGCTGGGCTATGGCTACACCTTC
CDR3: CASSTQGLGYGYTF

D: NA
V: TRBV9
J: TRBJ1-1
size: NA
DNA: TGTGCCAGCAGCGTTCTGAGTTACACTGAAGCTTTCTTT
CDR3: CASSVLSYTEAFF

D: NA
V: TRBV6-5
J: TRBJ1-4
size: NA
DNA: TGTGCCAGCAGTTACTCGATGGCAGGGGATGAAAAACTGTTTTTT
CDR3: CASSYSMAGDEKLFF

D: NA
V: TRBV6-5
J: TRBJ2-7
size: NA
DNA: TGTGCCTGCAGGGGGGTTTTCAACGAGCAGTACTTC
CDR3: CACRGVFNEQYF

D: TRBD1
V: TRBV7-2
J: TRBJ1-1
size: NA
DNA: TGTGCCAGCAGCTATTCTCAGGGGGTGAACACTGAAGCTTTCTTT
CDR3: CASSYSQGVNTEAFF

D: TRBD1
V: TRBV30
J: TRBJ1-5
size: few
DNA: TGTGCCTGGAGCAGGACAGGCGATCAGCCCCAGCATTTT
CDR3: CAWSRTGDQPQHF

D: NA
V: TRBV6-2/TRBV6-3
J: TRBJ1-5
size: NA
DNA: TGTGCCAGCAGCCTTAACAGGGTCGATCAGCCCCAGCATTTT
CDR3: CASSLNRVDQPQHF

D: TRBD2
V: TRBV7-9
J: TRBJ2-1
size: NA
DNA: TGTGCCAGCAGCTTAGTCGCGGGAGGGCCTGGCAATGAGCAGTTCTTC
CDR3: CASSLVAGGPGNEQFF

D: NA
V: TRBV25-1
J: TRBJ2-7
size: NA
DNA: TGTGCCAGCAGTGAAGTCGTGGTGTACGAGCAGTACTTC
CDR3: CASSEVVVYEQYF

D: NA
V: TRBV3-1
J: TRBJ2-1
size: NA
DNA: TGTGCCAGCAGCCAAGACCACGAAAAGAATGAGCAGTTCTTC
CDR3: CASSQDHEKNEQFF

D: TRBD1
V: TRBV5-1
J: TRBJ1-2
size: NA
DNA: TGCGCCAGCAGGGTCCAAATTCGGACAGGGAATGGCTACACCTTC
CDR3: CASRVQIRTGNGYTF

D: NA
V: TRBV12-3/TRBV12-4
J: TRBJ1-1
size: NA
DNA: TGTGCCAGCAACGAAATACAGGTGTACACTGAAGCTTTCTTT
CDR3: CASNEIQVYTEAFF

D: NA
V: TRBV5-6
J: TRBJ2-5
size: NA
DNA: TGTGCCAGCAGCTTGCTAATAATAGAGACCCAGTACTTC
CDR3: CASSLLIIETQYF

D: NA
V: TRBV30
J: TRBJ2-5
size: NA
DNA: TGTGCCTGGAGCGGGGACCTACAAGAGACCCAGTACTTC
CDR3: CAWSGDLQETQYF

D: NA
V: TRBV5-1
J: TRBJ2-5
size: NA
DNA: TGCGCCAGCAGCTTGAGTACAGTCAAAGAGACCCAGTACTTC
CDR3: CASSLSTVKETQYF

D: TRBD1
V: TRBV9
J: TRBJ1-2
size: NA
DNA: TGTGCCAGCAGCTCCCGGACAGGGGCGGCTGGCTACACCTTC
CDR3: CASSSRTGAAGYTF

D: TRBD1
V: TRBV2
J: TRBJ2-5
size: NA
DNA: TGTGCCAGCAGTGAAGGGGACAGGGCTCAAGAGACCCAGTACTTC
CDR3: CASSEGDRAQETQYF

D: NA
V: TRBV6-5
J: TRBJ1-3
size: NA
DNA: TGTGCCAGCACCCCGGGCACCGGAAACACCATATATTTT
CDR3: CASTPGTGNTIYF

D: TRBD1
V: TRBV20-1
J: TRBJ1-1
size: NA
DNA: TGCAGTGCTGGCAGGGGGGGTGAAGCTTTCTTT
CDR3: CSAGRGGEAFF

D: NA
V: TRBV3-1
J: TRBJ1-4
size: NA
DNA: TGTGCCAGCAGCCAATACAGGGTTAGAGGTGAAAAACTGTTTTTT
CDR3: CASSQYRVRGEKLFF

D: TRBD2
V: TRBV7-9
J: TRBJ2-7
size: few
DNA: TGTGCCAGCAGCCGGACTAGCGGGAGGGCCTACGAGCAGTACTTC
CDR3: CASSRTSGRAYEQYF

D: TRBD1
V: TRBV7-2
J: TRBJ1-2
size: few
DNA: TGTGCCAGCAGCCCAGGGGACAGGGCTAACTATGGCTACACCTTC
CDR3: CASSPGDRANYGYTF

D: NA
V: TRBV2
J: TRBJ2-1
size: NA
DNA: TGTGCCAGCAGTGTCCGGGCCTACAATGAGCAGTTCTTC
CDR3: CASSVRAYNEQFF

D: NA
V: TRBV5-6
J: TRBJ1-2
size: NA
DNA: TGTGCCAGCATCTCCGAGTCGGGGGGCTACACCTTC
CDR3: CASISESGGYTF

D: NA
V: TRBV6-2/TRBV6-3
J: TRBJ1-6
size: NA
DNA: TGTGCCAGCAGTTACTCGAGTACCGGATCACCCCTCCACTTT
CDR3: CASSYSSTGSPLHF

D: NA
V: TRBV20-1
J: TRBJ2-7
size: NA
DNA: TGCAGTGCTATGACGCTGACAGCAGGGGTGTACGAGCAGTACTTC
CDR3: CSAMTLTAGVYEQYF

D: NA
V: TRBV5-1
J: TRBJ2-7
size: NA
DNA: TGCGCCAGCAGCTTGGCCAAGACAGGACTCTACGAGCAGTACTTC
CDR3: CASSLAKTGLYEQYF

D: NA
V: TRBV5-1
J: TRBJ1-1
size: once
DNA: TGCGCCAGCAGCTTGGGACAGCAGAACACTGAAGCTTTCTTT
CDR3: CASSLGQQNTEAFF

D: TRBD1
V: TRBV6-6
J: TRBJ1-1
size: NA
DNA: TGTGCCAGCAGAGGCTCCGGGACAGGGTATGAAGCTTTCTTT
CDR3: CASRGSGTGYEAFF

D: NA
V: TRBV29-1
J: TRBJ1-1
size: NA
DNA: TGCAGCGTTGCCCGCCCAGTTAACACTGAAGCTTTCTTT
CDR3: CSVARPVNTEAFF

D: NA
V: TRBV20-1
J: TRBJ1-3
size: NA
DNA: TGCAGTGCTTACGGGGGGTCTGGAAACACCATATATTTT
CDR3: CSAYGGSGNTIYF

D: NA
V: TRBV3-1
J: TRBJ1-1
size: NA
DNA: TGTGCCAGCAGCCTAGGTTGGACTGAAGCTTTCTTT
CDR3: CASSLGWTEAFF

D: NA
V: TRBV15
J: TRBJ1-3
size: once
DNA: TGTGCCACCAGCCTATCGCGACTAGCGGACACCATATATTTT
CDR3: CATSLSRLADTIYF

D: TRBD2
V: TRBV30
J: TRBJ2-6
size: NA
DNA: TGTGCCTCCCCGGGACTAACACTTTCGGCCAACGTCCTGACTTTC
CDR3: CASPGLTLSANVLTF

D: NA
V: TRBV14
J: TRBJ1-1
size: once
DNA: TGTGCCAGCAGCCAAGAATGGCGGGGAGGGAACACTGAAGCTTTCTTT
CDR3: CASSQEWRGGNTEAFF

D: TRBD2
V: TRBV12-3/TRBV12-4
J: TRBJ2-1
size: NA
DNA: TGTGCCAGCACCCCCCTCGGGGTAGCGGGAGAAAGGTATCGGGATGAGCAGTTCTTC
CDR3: CASTPLGVAGERYRDEQFF